This TCR beta chain was obtained from a study of T-cell reconstitution after alpha-beta-depleted transplantation in children. The TCRbeta library incorporated unique molecular identifiers. TCRdb recomputed calls from the PCR reads with MiXCR, one row per CDR3 protein. This table holds approximately 640,000 distinct CDR3 sequences, around 17% found once. The TCR sequence derives from a human donor who donated a stem cell graft to a child with acute myeloid leukemia. Sequenced here: PBMCs from the stem cell graft donor, sampled from the stem cell graft.

CDR3 sequence: CASSLAREGGTGELFF. The CDR3 DNA is TGCGCCAGCAGCTTGGCCAGGGAGGGAGGCACCGGGGAGCTGTTTTTT. This chain connects TRBV5-1 to TRBJ2-2; 7 bases line up with TRBD2. The germline V gene encodes CDR1 SGHRS and CDR2 YFSETQ. The CDR3 contains 16 residues. V lost 0 bases, J lost 4 bases, and 6 bases stayed unmatched.